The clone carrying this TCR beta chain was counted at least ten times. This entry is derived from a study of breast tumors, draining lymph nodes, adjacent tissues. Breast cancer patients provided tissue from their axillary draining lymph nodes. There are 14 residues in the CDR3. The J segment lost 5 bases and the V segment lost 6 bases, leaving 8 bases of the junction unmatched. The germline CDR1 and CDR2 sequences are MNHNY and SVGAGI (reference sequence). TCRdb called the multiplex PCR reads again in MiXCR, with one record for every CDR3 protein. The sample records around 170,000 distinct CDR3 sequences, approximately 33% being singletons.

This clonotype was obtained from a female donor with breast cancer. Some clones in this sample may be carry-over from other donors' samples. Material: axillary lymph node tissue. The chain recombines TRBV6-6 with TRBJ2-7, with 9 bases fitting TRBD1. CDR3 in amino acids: CASRPDRGIHEQYF. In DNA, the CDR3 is TGTGCCAGCAGACCGGACAGGGGTATCCACGAGCAGTACTTC.